The rows below give T cell receptor beta chains drawn from one sample of a study of blood T cells in healthy people across ages. TCRdb processed the 5' RACE reads anew with MiXCR; each CDR3 protein has one entry. The sample lists 550,000 to 750,000 distinct CDR3 sequences; roughly 21% were seen once. The material sequenced was blood. These TCRs come from an older man in good health. The CDR3 runs from the conserved cysteine through the conserved F or W. Each record gives: V gene, J gene, CDR3 protein.

>TRBV10-3|TRBJ2-3
CAISAGVGTDTQYF
>TRBV28|TRBJ2-3
CASSFNPTIPDTQYF
>TRBV20-1|TRBJ2-5
CSARDISGETQYF
>TRBV28|TRBJ2-7
CASSLDRGGPYEQYF
>TRBV19|TRBJ2-1
CASSIRLAGGGYNEQFF
>TRBV3-1|TRBJ2-2
CASSQVSTGELFF
>TRBV5-1|TRBJ1-1
CASSLEQGRTEAFF
>TRBV7-2|TRBJ1-4
CASSLEAGVREKLFF
>TRBV5-1|TRBJ1-4
CASSLGDRVNEKLFF
>TRBV20-1|TRBJ2-7
CSASTLAGEQYF
>TRBV12-3/TRBV12-4|TRBJ1-5
CASSLDRDSNQPQHF
>TRBV5-1|TRBJ2-1
CASSLWDTNNEQFF
>TRBV2|TRBJ2-1
CASSPWDRDAEQFF
>TRBV2|TRBJ2-2
CASSGVAGSGELFF
>TRBV20-1|TRBJ2-7
CSVIGRGPDEQYF
>TRBV28|TRBJ2-4
CASSLLWQQGAKNIQYF
>TRBV5-1|TRBJ2-5
CASSAGTGRIQETQYF
>TRBV20-1|TRBJ1-1
CSASQSGALRAFF
>TRBV10-1|TRBJ1-1
CASSESGSRLTEAFF
>TRBV20-1|TRBJ2-1
CSADPERNEQFF
>TRBV20-1|TRBJ2-7
CSARGARGEQYF
>TRBV5-1|TRBJ2-5
CASSGTGTEETQYF
>TRBV6-5|TRBJ1-6
CASSPGGPDSPLHF
>TRBV7-9|TRBJ2-1
CASSIETGFSYNEQFF
>TRBV14|TRBJ2-3
CASSLRTGSTDTQYF
>TRBV4-1|TRBJ2-1
CASSQFGTSGSYNEQFF
>TRBV20-1|TRBJ2-1
CSAQAGTSVNNEQFF
>TRBV7-9|TRBJ2-1
CASSLTYNEQFF
>TRBV7-2|TRBJ2-2
CASSTRRGSTGELFF
>TRBV3-1|TRBJ1-4
CASSPTGGRDNEKLFF
>TRBV29-1|TRBJ2-7
CSVSSGAGGYEQYF